The clone carrying this T cell receptor beta chain showed up many times. As yet, its antigen is unknown. TCRdb processed the 5' RACE reads anew with MiXCR; each CDR3 protein has one entry. This table has some 22,000 distinct CDR3 sequences, around a sixth appearing once. Germline CDR1 is SGHVS and CDR2 is FQNEAQ. The CDR3 sequence is 15 residues long. V lost 0 bases and J lost 2; bases outside the gene matches: 2. These data originate in a study of neurological immune-mediated disorders. Study observations and caveats: Among expanded clones, no CDR3 amino acid sequences were shared across subjects, a pattern suggesting private repertoires in all groups.

This clonotype was obtained from a woman aged 18-29 years with multiple sclerosis. Sequenced sample: CD8+ T cells from blood. The V and J genes are TRBV7-8 and TRBJ2-3; TRBD2 matches at 7 bases. CDR3 bases: TGTGCCAGCAGCTTAGCGGGACTATACACAGATACGCAGTATTTT. Translating it yields CASSLAGLYTDTQYF.